The sequence of this T cell receptor beta chain was determined in a study of shared clonotypes between healthy human individuals. Clones were sequenced by immunoSEQ multiplex PCR, and TCRdb holds only the in-frame ones, with some missing. The sample carries over 2 million clones, about 95% recorded once. Selected positively for CCR7 and CD45RO-negative, naive CD8 cells excluded terminally differentiated effector memory CD45RA+ cells. Germline V gene sequence: CDR1 SGHDT, CDR2 YYEEEE. V was cut by 1 base and J by 4 bases, with 14 bases left in between. The length of the CDR3 is 16 residues. The TCR was taken from a man between 18 and 29 years old in good health. The sequencing input was naive CD8+ T cells sorted from blood. This chain links TRBV5-6 with TRBJ2-2, with D unresolved. The CDR3 is CASSLYEWGGTGELFF. In DNA form, the CDR3 reads TGTGCCAGCAGCTTGTATGAGTGGGGTGGCACCGGGGAGCTGTTTTTT. Filled out from reference TRBV5-6 and TRBJ2-2, the complete variable domain reads DAGVTQSPTHLIKTRGQQVTLRCSPKSGHDTVSWYQQALGQGPQFIFQYYEEEERQRGNFPDRFSGHQFPNYSSELNVNALLLGDSALYLCASSLYEWGGTGELFFGEGSRLTVL.